The 15 T cell receptor beta chains presented below share a single source sample, sequenced in a study of OX40 agonist ivuxolimab in advanced cancers. Sequenced by immunoSEQ multiplex PCR; TCRdb stores in-frame clones only, minus some. The table lists about 54,000 clones, around 93% of them singletons, with 8.5% to 9% in the top ten. The sequenced sample was CD4+ or CD8+ T cells sorted from blood, obtained in a trial of the OX40 agonist ivuxolimab. These receptors originate from an adult with an advanced solid tumor such as melanoma, head and neck, liver or kidney cancer.

In its sample, this clone was seen a few times. The chain is built from TRBV7-6 and TRBJ1-5, with TRBD1 as a possible D gene (5 bases). This CDR3 spans 15 amino acids. Germline values: CDR1 SGHVS, CDR2 FNYEAQ. Between the trimmed V and J ends, which lost 0 bases and 4 bases, there was a span of 10 bases. The CDR3: CASSLAVGANQPQHF. In DNA form, the CDR3 reads TGTGCCAGCAGCTTAGCGGTAGGGGCAAATCAGCCCCAGCATTTT.

This clone has a single count. This rearrangement joins TRBV19 to TRBJ2-1; 7 positions match TRBD2. Looked up from germline, CDR1 is LNHDA and CDR2 is SQIVND (reference sequence). The CDR3 has 14 residues. The V segment lost 5 bases and the J segment 2 bases; nucleotides outside the gene matches: 3. CDR3: CASSAGTTYNEQFF. For the CDR3, the DNA is TGTGCCAGTAGTGCCGGGACTACCTACAATGAGCAGTTCTTC.

The CDR3 spells CASSVGYQDSYEQYF. DNA for the CDR3: TGTGCCAGCAGCGTAGGGTACCAAGATTCCTACGAGCAGTACTTC. The chain carries TRBV9 and TRBJ2-7; no reliable D call. This CDR3 is built from 15 residues. In germline, CDR1 is SGDLS, CDR2 YYNGEE. V was pared by 0 bases and J by 1 base, with 11 bases between.

CDR3 coding DNA: TGCGCCAGCAGCTTGACAGGGGTCAACACTGAAGCTTTCTTT. Translated, it gives CASSLTGVNTEAFF. V gene TRBV5-1 combines with J gene TRBJ1-1; 7 bases match TRBD1. The CDR3 totals 14 residues. CDR1 SGHRS and CDR2 YFSETQ come from the germline V gene. Trimming at V came to 1 base and at J to 2 bases, leaving 2 bases not matched to a gene.

The rearrangement uses TRBV4-3 and TRBJ2-2, with a possible D match to TRBD1 (5 bases). The CDR3 consists of 15 residues. V was clipped by 2 bases and J by 5 bases, with 12 bases between them. CDR1 is LGHNA and CDR2 is YSLEER in the germline V gene. The CDR3 reads CASSQFQGRTGELFF. The CDR3, as DNA: TGCGCCAGCAGCCAATTTCAGGGTCGTACCGGGGAGCTGTTTTTT.

The rearrangement links TRBV4-2 to TRBJ2-1; 9 bases are shared with TRBD2. The trim removed 7 bases at V and 7 bases at J, leaving 14 bases unmatched. The CDR3 spans 16 residues. Germline lookup yields CDR1 LGHNA and CDR2 YNFKEQ. CDR3 nucleotides: TGTGCCAGCACCGAAGATCTGGGCGGGGGGGCAAATGAGCAGTTCTTC. It specifies CASTEDLGGGANEQFF.

The chain uses TRBV6-5 and TRBJ2-7, with unresolved D. In germline, CDR1 is MNHEY, CDR2 SVGAGI. The CDR3 runs to 13 residues. V lost 3 bases and J 3 bases, leaving 9 bases between the germline ends. The CDR3 region is CASSYTASYEQYF. DNA of the CDR3: TGTGCCAGCAGTTATACAGCCAGCTACGAGCAGTACTTC.

On this clone: Other DNA sequences in the sample encode the same CDR3. The V gene is TRBV27, the J gene TRBJ2-1, with D perhaps matching TRBD1 (5 bases). Germline values: CDR1 MNHEY, CDR2 SMNVEV (reference sequence). The CDR3 contains 14 residues. Trimming stripped 2 bases from V and 2 bases from J, with 7 bases between. This CDR3 reads CASSLTGTYNEQFF. The DNA of the CDR3 is TGTGCCAGCAGTTTAACAGGTACCTACAATGAGCAGTTCTTC.

The V gene is TRBV6-6, the J gene TRBJ2-1; 12 bases agree with TRBD1. This CDR3 contains 14 residues. V gave up 8 bases and J gave up 9 bases; unmatched junction bases: 8. CDR1 and CDR2 from the germline V gene are MNHNY and SVGAGI (reference sequence). CDR3 nucleotide sequence: TGTGCCAGCTTCGGGACAGGGGGCCGGGGTGAGCAGTTCTTC. Its protein is CASFGTGGRGEQFF.

The V call is TRBV5-6, the J call TRBJ1-2, with 7 bases aligning to TRBD1. V shed 7 bases and J 8 bases; nucleotides not matched to a gene: 5. The CDR3 runs to 11 residues. Germline V gene data show CDR1 as SGHDT and CDR2 as YYEEEE. CDR3 amino acids: CASGGTEGYTF. The DNA for the CDR3 is TGTGCCAGCGGCGGGACAGAGGGCTACACCTTC.

The V gene is TRBV2, the J gene TRBJ2-3, with no clear D. The CDR3 has 13 amino acids. Germline-derived CDR1 and CDR2 are SNHLY and FYNNEI. The CDR3 region has the DNA TGTGCTTTGGACCGCTCTCTGGGGGATACGCAGTATTTT. It specifies CALDRSLGDTQYF.

The CDR3 here is CATSSLTGLPYGYTF. The CDR3 region has the DNA TGTGCCACCAGCAGCTTGACAGGGCTTCCCTATGGCTACACCTTC. The genes are TRBV15 and TRBJ1-2; 7 bases map to TRBD1. The CDR3 is 15 residues long. Germline V CDR1 and CDR2: LNHNV, YYDKDF (reference sequence). V was pared by 3 bases and J by 4 bases, with 8 bases of the junction left unmatched.

The chain recombines TRBV7-9 with TRBJ1-2; TRBD1 agrees at 8 bases. The ends lost 5 bases at V and 3 bases at J; junction bases unmatched: 14. In germline, CDR1 is SEHNR, CDR2 FQNEAQ (reference sequence). The CDR3 consists of 17 residues. CDR3 DNA sequence: TGTGCCAGCAGCCCCCTGGTCAGGGGGCTCGGGGACTATGGCTACACCTTC. This gives the protein CASSPLVRGLGDYGYTF.

This chain connects TRBV5-6 to TRBJ2-7; D unresolved. This CDR3 comprises 13 residues. The V and J ends lost 0 bases and 2 bases respectively, with 6 bases between them. Germline V gene data show CDR1 as SGHDT and CDR2 as YYEEEE. The chain's CDR3 is CASSLVAPYEQYF. The DNA for the CDR3 is TGTGCCAGCAGCTTGGTTGCGCCCTACGAGCAGTACTTC.

This rearrangement joins TRBV10-3 to TRBJ2-7, with TRBD1 as a possible D gene (6 bases). The CDR3 contains 15 residues. Between the trimmed V and J ends, which lost 0 bases and 3 bases, there was a span of 12 bases. The germline gives CDR1 ENHRY, CDR2 SYGVKD. The CDR3 reads CAISESGDNYYEQYF. Written as DNA, the CDR3 is TGTGCCATCAGTGAGTCGGGGGACAACTACTACGAGCAGTACTTC.